This entry lists 3 T cell receptor beta chains sequenced from one sample in a study of molecular identifiers for immune sequencing clone quantification. Each CDR3 protein gets one entry after TCRdb re-called the PCR reads with MiXCR. Of tens of thousands of distinct CDR3 sequences listed, about a fifth are singletons. Sequences were obtained from naive CD8+ T cells from blood, with Jurkat cell RNA spiked in. The subset was: FACS-sorted CD8+CD4-CCR7+CD45RA+ naive T cells. These TCRs come from a human donor in good health. Some libraries in this study had Jurkat cell RNA spiked in.

This clonotype was observed at least ten times. The CDR3 DNA is TGCAGTGCCAACTCGGGGGGGAACTATGGCTACACCTTC. Its protein product is CSANSGGNYGYTF. The chain has TRBV20-1 and TRBJ1-2, with D possibly TRBD1 on 5 matching bases. CDR1 DFQATT and CDR2 SNEGSKA come from the germline V gene (reference sequence). The CDR3 consists of 13 residues. Trimming removed 6 bases at V and 2 bases at J, with 13 bases between.

This clonotype was picked up many times. The chain uses TRBV28 and TRBJ2-7, with D perhaps TRBD1 (5 bases). CDR1 and CDR2 (germline): MDHEN, SYDVKM. This CDR3 has 14 amino acids. The V end lost 1 base, the J end lost 1 base, and 8 bases lay between the germline ends. CDR3 residues: CASSLLQVSYEQYF. CDR3 DNA sequence: TGTGCCAGCAGTTTATTACAGGTATCCTACGAGCAGTACTTC.

J is TRBJ1-5 and V is TRBV12-3 or TRBV12-4; D gene uncertain. The CDR3 contains 15 residues. Trimming took off 3 bases at V and 2 bases at J, with 11 bases between the two ends. The CDR3 DNA reads as TGTGCCAGCAGTTTTCTGGGTTCGGGCAATCAGCCCCAGCATTTT. Translating gives CASSFLGSGNQPQHF.